This T cell receptor beta chain was sequenced in a study of early T cells in non-severe SARS-CoV-2 infection (dated by TCRdb to about 2021). At the level of the whole study: Because TCR sequencing was done on bulk RNA from unsorted whole blood, the alpha and beta chains could not be paired. Study-wide findings and limitations: VDJdb matching was skewed toward anti-spike CD8 responses and likely underestimated virus-specific expansions by missing private and CD4 specificities.

This was a case-control study nested in a cohort of healthcare workers in London, UK, who had nasopharyngeal swab PCR tests and blood samples taken every week. Healthcare workers were enrolled in the week of the UK lockdown, from 23 to 31 March 2020, and were followed every week for up to roughly 16 weeks. The CDR3 covers 12 residues, taking in both the cysteine and the phenylalanine. The DNA shown is the 36-base CDR3, in frame from base 1. CDR1 and CDR2, per the germline V gene (reference sequence), are SGHNT and YYREEE. The germline ends are 8 bases apart after V is trimmed by 0 bases and J by 7 bases. This clonotype was counted many times. This receptor's antigen is unknown. The record has no base qualities; no much larger clone is one base away. Libraries were built with 5' RACE. Instrument on record: NextSeq 500. The TCR library protocol attached unique molecular identifiers to individual cDNA molecules to correct for sequencing error and PCR bias. Both TCR alpha and beta chains were sequenced, and tight co-correlation was observed between alpha and beta sequence abundances in each sample. The published analysis was carried out like this. Decombinator V4 was used to perform V gene, J gene and CDR3 annotation of TCR sequences. TCRs were defined as expanded if a significant change between any two time points was detected under a Poisson model with p below 0.0001. TCR abundances were normalised to the total number of TCRs sequenced per sample and were expressed as counts per million. MAIT TCRs were defined by TRAV1-2 paired with TRAJ12, TRAJ20 or TRAJ33, and iNKT TCRs by TRAV10 paired with TRAJ18. VDJdb, accessed 1 November 2021, was searched for CMV, EBV and SARS-CoV-2 annotated TCRs, excluding TCRs annotated for multiple antigens. TCRdb cleaned the public reads at Q25 with fastp, built clones with MiXCR and kept in-frame beta chains. Records with the same CDR3 protein are collapsed into one entry carrying the most frequent genes and DNA. TCRdb's processing, not the study's, gives the V and J calls here. This sample lists 66,000 or so distinct CDR3 sequences; roughly 13% were detected once. Of the sample, roughly 8% is held by the ten largest clones.

The clonotype comes from an adult who was a healthcare worker with PCR-confirmed SARS-CoV-2 infection or an uninfected control (not recorded which). Sequencing was done on a sample of whole blood. The chain uses TRBV5-4 and TRBJ2-7; a tentative D call is TRBD2 (5 bases match). CDR3 region: CASSLAGNEQYF. At the DNA level, the sequence is TGTGCCAGCAGCTTGGCGGGGAATGAGCAGTACTTC.